This T cell receptor (beta chain) came from a study of T-cell reconstitution after alpha-beta-depleted transplantation in children. About this clonotype: The antigen remains unidentified.

The V gene's germline CDR1 is ENHRY and CDR2 SYGVKD. Trimming left V 2 bases short and J 0 bases short, with 4 bases between. This CDR3 contains 14 residues. TCRbeta library construction was performed incorporating unique molecular identifiers. TCRdb re-called the PCR reads through MiXCR, storing one row per CDR3 protein. The table shows 300,000 to 400,000 distinct CDR3 sequences, with 15% to 20% occurring only once. Findings and limits, study-wide: It was newly produced T cells that mostly accounted for T-cell counts and diversity one year after transplant. At around two months after transplant, the alpha-beta T cells were reportedly derived from several hundred expanded clones that came from non-depleted graft cells. Day-60 TCRbeta diversity that was high in some patients was derived from surviving recipient T cells and thymic progenitors.

This rearrangement joins TRBV10-3 to TRBJ2-2; D is unresolved. This specimen was PBMCs, mostly from graft donor cells, taken 360 days after TCRalphabeta/CD19-depleted stem cell transplant. This TCR came from a male patient between 2 and 10 years old who had a stem cell transplant for acute lymphoblastic leukemia, so the T cells may come from the graft donor. The DNA of the CDR3 is TGTGCCATCAGTGAGAGGTCGAACACCGGGGAGCTGTTTTTT. It encodes CAISERSNTGELFF.